This is a list of T cell receptor beta chains from one sample in a study of CD8+CD57+ T cells in acquired aplastic anemia. TCRdb redid the calling of the reads with MiXCR, one entry per CDR3 protein. The sample lists just over 400,000 distinct CDR3 sequences; under 80% were seen once. The specimen was sorted CD4+, CD8+, or CD8+CD57+ T cells (not recorded which) from PBMCs. The receptors originated from a human donor in good health, serving as a control. Both conserved end residues are part of each CDR3. A D gene is named only where the DNA matches it firmly. Clone sizes are given selectively: once, few, many, or a class where the clone is expanded.

. TRBJ1-1 TRBV5-6 . CASSRRGGWNTEAFF TGTGCCAGCAGCCGGCGAGGGGGTTGGAACACTGAAGCTTTCTTT
. TRBJ1-2 TRBV9 . CASSPGVRSDYEHTF TGTGCCAGCAGCCCGGGCGTAAGGTCAGACTACGAGCACACCTTC
. TRBJ1-5 TRBV11-2 . CASSAGGRNRGNQPQHF TGTGCCAGCAGCGCGGGAGGGAGGAACAGAGGCAATCAGCCCCAGCATTTT
. TRBJ1-1 TRBV7-2 few CASSLGPGNTEAFF TGTGCCAGCAGCTTAGGTCCTGGTAACACTGAAGCTTTCTTT
. TRBJ2-7 TRBV7-9 . CASSAAPHGTLNF TGTGCCAGCAGCGCTGCGCCACATGGAACACTGAACTTT
. TRBJ2-5 TRBV9 many CASSKELAVYQETQYF TGTGCCAGCAGCAAAGAATTAGCGGTGTACCAAGAGACCCAGTACTTC
. TRBJ1-6 TRBV7-8 once CASSSEGGDQPPHHF TGTGCCAGCAGCTCCGAGGGGGGGGATCAGCCACCCCATCACTTT
TRBD1 TRBJ2-7 TRBV7-8 few CASSLRDSYEQYF TGTGCCAGCAGCTTACGGGACAGCTACGAGCAGTACTTC
TRBD2 TRBJ2-3 TRBV7-3 . CASSLRAGAYNEQQYF TGTGCCAGCAGCTTAAGAGCGGGGGCTTACAATGAGCAGCAGTATTTT
. TRBJ2-5 TRBV9 many CASSAGYSKETQYF TGTGCCAGCAGCGCAGGGTACAGCAAAGAGACCCAGTACTTC
TRBD2 TRBJ2-3 TRBV30 . CAWRTSGGTDTQYF TGTGCCTGGAGGACTAGCGGGGGAACAGATACGCAGTATTTT
TRBD1 TRBJ1-1 TRBV5-1 once CASSAGDRALTEAFF TGCGCCAGCAGCGCCGGGGACAGGGCGCTGACTGAAGCTTTCTTT
TRBD1 TRBJ1-6 TRBV25-1 . CASRGTGDSPLHF TGTGCCAGCAGGGGGACAGGGGATTCACCCCTCCACTTT
. TRBJ1-5 TRBV19 few CASSIGGQRDQPQHF TGTGCCAGTAGTATCGGCGGGCAGCGAGATCAGCCCCAGCATTTT
. TRBJ2-7 TRBV12-3/TRBV12-4 . CASSFSDKPYEQYF TGTGCCAGCAGTTTTTCCGACAAACCCTACGAGCAGTACTTC
. TRBJ2-3 TRBV9 . CASSAQDGPFSSRDTQYF TGTGCCAGCAGCGCCCAGGACGGACCATTTAGCAGTCGGGATACGCAGTATTTT
. TRBJ2-7 TRBV5-5 . CASSLSFRGYEQYF TGTGCCAGCAGCTTGTCCTTCAGGGGCTACGAGCAGTACTTC
TRBD1 TRBJ2-5 TRBV7-2 . CASSSGTGQRQSPQYF TGTGCCAGCAGCTCGGGAACGGGACAGCGACAATCGCCCCAGTACTTC
. TRBJ2-2 TRBV20-1 . CSATNPTGTGHTGELFF TGCAGTGCAACGAACCCGACCGGGACGGGGCACACCGGGGAGCTGTTTTTT
. TRBJ1-1 TRBV20-1 . CSANGQAYEPFF TGCAGTGCTAACGGGCAGGCCTACGAACCTTTCTTT
. TRBJ2-7 TRBV29-1 few CSVVIYEQYF TGCAGCGTCGTGATATACGAGCAGTACTTC
. TRBJ2-2 TRBV5-1 . CASSNLRHNTGELFF TGCGCCAGCAGCAATCTCAGACACAACACCGGGGAGCTGTTTTTT
. TRBJ1-2 TRBV12-3/TRBV12-4 . CASSYQGGLYGYTF TGTGCCAGCAGTTATCAGGGAGGGCTCTATGGCTACACCTTC
TRBD1 TRBJ2-7 TRBV7-8 . CASSVGQAVGEQYF TGTGCCAGCAGTGTAGGACAGGCGGTCGGCGAGCAGTACTTC
TRBD1 TRBJ2-5 TRBV6-2/TRBV6-3 . CASGGPTGGLETQYF TGTGCCAGCGGAGGCCCGACAGGGGGCCTCGAGACCCAGTACTTC
. TRBJ1-2 TRBV5-1 . CASSPNLNSGYTF TGTGCCAGCAGCCCCAATCTTAACTCTGGCTACACCTTC
. TRBJ2-3 TRBV27 many CASMIHGNGDTQYF TGTGCCAGCATGATACACGGGAATGGGGATACGCAGTATTTT
. TRBJ1-6 TRBV20-1 many CSARSNYNSPLHF TGCAGTGCTAGATCCAACTATAATTCACCCCTCCACTTT
. TRBJ1-4 TRBV9 many CASSRRGKGSNEKLFF TGTGCCAGCAGTCGTAGAGGGAAAGGATCTAATGAAAAACTGTTTTTT
. TRBJ1-4 TRBV6-5 . CASSRTVGEKLFF TGTGCCAGCAGTAGGACGGTGGGAGAAAAACTGTTTTTT
. TRBJ2-7 TRBV20-1 . CSARGATYEQQYF TGCAGTGCTAGAGGCGCGACCTACGAGCAGCAGTACTTC
. TRBJ2-7 TRBV2 . CATSDSGRTSRYEQYF TGTGCCACCAGTGACAGCGGACGGACCAGTCGCTACGAGCAGTACTTC
. TRBJ1-5 TRBV10-3 . CAISREHGHETKHF TGTGCCATCAGCAGGGAACATGGCCATGAGACGAAGCATTTT
. TRBJ2-5 TRBV7-8 . CASSLSAVVETQYF TGTGCCAGCAGCTTATCGGCGGTGGTGGAGACCCAGTACTTC
. TRBJ1-6 TRBV9 . CASSVTGASNYELHF TGTGCCAGCAGCGTTACCGGCGCCTCGAACTATGAGCTCCACTTT
. TRBJ1-3 TRBV6-4 once CASRSTGSGNTIYF TGTGCCAGCAGGTCAACAGGCTCTGGAAACACCATATATTTT
TRBD1 TRBJ1-2 TRBV2 once CASRMTGGTGFYGYTF TGTGCCAGCAGGATGACAGGGGGTACGGGTTTCTACGGCTACACCTTC
. TRBJ2-7 TRBV7-9 . CASSLAVGDFYEQYF TGTGCCAGCAGCTTAGCGGTGGGAGATTTCTACGAGCAGTACTTC
TRBD1 TRBJ2-4 TRBV10-3 many CASRPGTGLGAKNIQYF TGTGCCAGCCGTCCCGGGACAGGGCTCGGAGCCAAAAACATTCAGTACTTC
. TRBJ1-1 TRBV20-1 . CSAGTGFRNTEAFF TGCAGTGCTGGCACGGGATTTAGGAACACTGAAGCTTTCTTT
. TRBJ1-1 TRBV2 few CASREKGRTNTEAFF TGTGCCAGCAGAGAAAAAGGGCGGACGAACACTGAAGCTTTCTTT
TRBD1 TRBJ2-7 TRBV14 . CASSQWGQSYEQYF TGTGCCAGCAGCCAATGGGGACAGTCCTACGAGCAGTACTTC
TRBD1 TRBJ1-6 TRBV15 few CATSRGTGGSPLHF TGTGCCACCAGCAGGGGGACAGGGGGGTCACCCCTCCACTTT
. TRBJ2-1 TRBV15 . CATQLGRSNEPFF TGTGCCACCCAACTCGGACGGAGCAATGAGCCGTTCTTC
TRBD2 TRBJ2-2 TRBV7-2 . CASRGKAGGLFF TGTGCCAGCAGGGGCAAGGCGGGGGGGCTGTTTTTT
TRBD2 TRBJ2-5 TRBV9 . CASSLGRLAPGTQYF TGTGCCAGCAGCTTAGGTCGACTAGCACCGGGAACGCAGTACTTC
. TRBJ1-6 TRBV2 . CASSLVLAGGSPLHF TGTGCCAGCAGCTTAGTGCTAGCGGGCGGTTCTCCCCTCCACTTT
. TRBJ2-6 TRBV7-2 . CASSYPGRGANVLTF TGTGCCAGCAGCTACCCAGGGCGAGGGGCCAACGTCCTGACTTTC
. TRBJ1-1 TRBV13 . CASSYYRGGNTEAFF TGTGCCAGCAGCTACTACAGAGGTGGGAACACTGAAGCTTTCTTT
. TRBJ2-1 TRBV20-1 . CSAEGTIGEKFF TGCAGTGCTGAAGGGACAATAGGTGAAAAGTTCTTC
. TRBJ1-2 TRBV6-5 many CASSEQGVGYTF TGTGCCAGCAGTGAGCAGGGAGTTGGCTACACCTTC
TRBD2 TRBJ2-1 TRBV11-1 . CASTLVGTSGRGEQFF TGTGCCAGCACCCTAGTGGGGACTAGCGGGAGGGGTGAGCAGTTCTTC
. TRBJ2-1 TRBV7-2 . CASSLARGDNEQFF TGTGCCAGCAGCTTAGCAAGGGGGGACAATGAGCAGTTCTTC
. TRBJ2-7 TRBV7-2 . CASSLRRDGRAVHYF TGTGCCAGCAGCTTACGACGGGACGGAAGAGCAGTACATTACTTC
TRBD1 TRBJ1-6 TRBV4-2 . CASSQVYGQGGRSPLHF TGTGCCAGCAGCCAAGTGTACGGACAGGGAGGGCGTTCACCCCTCCACTTT
TRBD1 TRBJ1-6 TRBV25-1 . CASSQSGQGISPLHF TGTGCCAGCAGCCAATCGGGACAGGGGATTTCACCCCTCCACTTT
. TRBJ2-5 TRBV6-1 many CASSAAGEETQYF TGTGCCAGCAGTGCGGCAGGGGAAGAGACCCAGTACTTC
. TRBJ2-7 TRBV7-3 . CTSFRRAGTYEQYF TGTACCAGCTTCCGGCGGGCGGGGACCTACGAGCAGTACTTC
TRBD2 TRBJ2-1 TRBV20-1 . CSATSGGAVNEQFF TGCAGTGCTACGAGCGGGGGGGCTGTTAATGAGCAGTTCTTC
. TRBJ2-1 TRBV5-5 once CASSQGAERLNEQSF TGTGCCAGCAGCCAAGGGGCAGAAAGGCTCAATGAGCAGTCCTTC